What follows describes a single T cell receptor (beta chain). Its antigen is currently unknown. The CDR3 totals 15 residues. Germline lookup yields CDR1 DFQATT and CDR2 SNEGSKA (reference sequence). J lost 3 bases, V lost 5 bases, and 10 bases had no gene match. This sample is drawn from a study of T cell repertoires in cytomegalovirus infection. Study details: Both recently identified HLA-C-restricted and well-studied HLA-B-restricted CMV epitopes were used in the study. In public TCR beta signatures, there were indications of both CMV infection and matching HLA type. The study's findings and limits: Dominating the ex vivo response were HLA-C-restricted CMV-specific TCR beta clonotypes. Pooled public TCR beta family frequency picked out CMV carriers with the relevant HLA.

TCRdb passed the reads through MiXCR, listing each CDR3 protein once. The table records hundreds of thousands of distinct CDR3 sequences, 32% of them present only once. The receptor was isolated from a human donor in good health (CMV status not recorded). Some clones in this sample may be carry-over from other donors' samples. The J gene is TRBJ1-2, the V gene TRBV20-1, with 9 nucleotides matching TRBD1. The sample here was cultured CD8+ T cells from PBMCs, taken from culture after CMV antigen stimulation. Written as DNA, the CDR3 is TGCAGTGCTCTAAACCGGGACAGGGCCGACTATGGCTACACCTTC. Translation gives CSALNRDRADYGYTF.